Listed here is a single TCR beta chain. Its antigen remains undetermined. No qualities accompany the bases; no much larger clone lies one base away. The CDR1 and CDR2 encoded by the germline V gene are SGHRS and YFSETQ. Trimming at the junction amounts to 4 bases on V and 1 base on J, and the germline ends lie 7 bases apart. From the cysteine through the phenylalanine, the CDR3 covers 13 amino acids. Left in the record is the CDR3 DNA by itself, 39 bases read in frame from the first base. One collaborating source in Seattle enrolled patients during active infection and followed them longitudinally through the course of disease. Collaborating institutions collected whole blood in K2EDTA tubes following their own protocols. For TCRbeta analysis, collaborator samples were shipped as frozen whole blood, as isolated PBMCs, or as DNA extracted from either sample type. This record comes from a study of blood T cell repertoires in COVID-19 (dated by TCRdb to 2019 to 2021). With regard to the full study: Samples from collaborators originated in the United States, Italy and Spain and spanned both the acute and convalescent phases of COVID-19. The repertoires were made available in a free public database intended to serve as a resource for research on the immune response to SARS-CoV-2. The dataset comprised deeply sampled blood TCRbeta repertoires from subjects exposed to, actively infected with, or recovered from COVID-19. Where available, HLA class I and class II types were obtained from metadata supplied by the sample provider rather than from assay-based typing. The prospective study material was composed of cDNA or gDNA derived from T cells, B-cell-depleted T cells, or PBMCs. Nearly every sample came with metadata listing a de-identified subject ID, COVID-19 status, age in years and sex. The samples were drawn from the first 160 participants of the ongoing ImmuneRACE study and from 950 to 1,500 subjects provided by 6 global collaborators. Overall results and qualifications from the work: Clinical and demographic metadata were provided uncurated, with the amount varying by source and participant.

TCRbeta CDR3 regions were amplified from genomic DNA using the immunoSEQ Assay, a bias-controlled multiplex PCR. As for how the authors treated the data: Within the assay, amplification of reference gene primers was used to estimate how many nucleated cells each sample contained. To quantify the absolute abundance of each unique TCRbeta CDR3 rearrangement, sequence reads were collapsed and filtered. For each sample, productive Simpson clonality was calculated as the square root of Simpson's diversity index over productive rearrangements. The table comes from immuneACCESS by way of TCRdb, which keeps in-frame sequences with V and J called. Part of the clones is missing from these tables; in studies checked, under half for an unresolved V gene and the rest for unknown reasons. V, J and clone size were drawn from that table, and D and trimming were deduced from the DNA. The sample profile shows hundreds of thousands of clones; 86% of them were found once. The ten biggest clones cover approximately 5% of the sample.

The clonotype comes from a woman older than 75 with COVID-19, enrolled during active disease. Source material: peripheral blood. Recombination linked TRBV5-1 to TRBJ2-3; a tentative D call is TRBD1 (5 bases match). Here the CDR3 is given as CASSVQGTDTQYF. The bases are TGCGCCAGCAGCGTACAGGGCACAGATACGCAGTATTTT.